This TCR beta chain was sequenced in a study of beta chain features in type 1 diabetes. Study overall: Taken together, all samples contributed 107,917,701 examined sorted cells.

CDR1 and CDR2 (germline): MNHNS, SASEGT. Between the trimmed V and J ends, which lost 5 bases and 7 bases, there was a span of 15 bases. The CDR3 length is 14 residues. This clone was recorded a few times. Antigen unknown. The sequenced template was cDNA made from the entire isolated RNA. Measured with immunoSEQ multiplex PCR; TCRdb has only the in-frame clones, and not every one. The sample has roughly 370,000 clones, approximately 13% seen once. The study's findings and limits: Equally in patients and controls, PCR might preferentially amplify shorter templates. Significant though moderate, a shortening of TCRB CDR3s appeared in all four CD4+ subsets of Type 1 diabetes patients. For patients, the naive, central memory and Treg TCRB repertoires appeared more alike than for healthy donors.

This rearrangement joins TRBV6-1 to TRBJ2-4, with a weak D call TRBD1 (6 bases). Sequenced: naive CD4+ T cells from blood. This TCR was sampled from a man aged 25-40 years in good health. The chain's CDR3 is CASSTTGQGNIQYF. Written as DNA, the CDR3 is TGTGCCAGCAGTACTACAGGTCAGGGGAACATTCAGTACTTC.